A single sample is the source of the 12 T cell receptor beta chains below, sequenced in a study of identical twins. One entry per CDR3 protein results from TCRdb running MiXCR on the 5' RACE reads. Found here are 1.5 million or so distinct CDR3 sequences, about 32% of them singletons; the top ten hold roughly 0.3%. Sample: cord blood. These receptors all come from a newborn girl in good health.

Comments on this clonotype: The junction departs from the called germline gene at one end, perhaps through a read error. The chain is built from TRBV2 and TRBJ2-7, with D possibly being TRBD1 or TRBD2 (7 bases each). Germline lookup yields CDR1 SNHLY and CDR2 FYNNEI. This CDR3 is 17 amino acids long. CDR3 region: CANSEMGAGDRPYEQYF. CDR3 nucleotides: TGTGCCAACAGTGAAATGGGCGCGGGGGACAGACCATACGAGCAGTACTTC.

The chain uses TRBV30 and TRBJ2-1, with D unclear. From germline, CDR1 is GTSNPN and CDR2 SVGIG (reference sequence). V shed 3 bases and J shed 6 bases, with 9 bases lying between them. The CDR3 loop spans 12 amino acids. The DNA of the CDR3 is TGTGCCTGGAGCCCCTTAGCCAATGAGCAGTTCTTC. Its protein product is CAWSPLANEQFF.

The V call is TRBV20-1, the J call TRBJ2-1; TRBD2 matches at 14 bases. J was trimmed by 7 bases and V by 5 bases; bases with no gene match: 7. CDR3 size: 15 residues. Germline CDR1 DFQATT, CDR2 SNEGSKA (reference sequence). CDR3 protein: CSALRLAGGPNEQFF. In nucleotides, the CDR3 is TGCAGTGCTCTGAGACTAGCGGGAGGGCCAAATGAGCAGTTCTTC.

This clonotype was observed a handful of times. The chain employs TRBV20-1 and TRBJ1-2; D is possibly TRBD1 (6 bases). V lost 1 base and J lost 7, with 10 bases in between. Germline assignment: CDR1 DFQATT and CDR2 SNEGSKA (reference sequence). This CDR3 comprises 12 residues. The CDR3 region has the DNA TGCAGTGCTAGAGGCGGGGGCTTTGGCTACACCTTC. This encodes CSARGGGFGYTF.

This clonotype was found a few times. V is TRBV6-4 and J is TRBJ2-1, with TRBD2 as a possible D gene (5 bases). CDR3 length: 12 amino acids. Trimming stripped 1 base from V and 7 bases from J, with 5 bases between. Looked up from germline, CDR1 is MRHNA and CDR2 is SNTAGT. In DNA, the CDR3 is TGTGCCAGCAGTGACTGGGAGAATGAGCAGTTCTTC. Translation: CASSDWENEQFF.

In its sample, this clonotype was seen once. The chain links TRBV7-9 to TRBJ1-1; a possible D gene is TRBD1 (5 bases). Between the trimmed V and J ends, which lost 5 bases and 2 bases, there was a span of 9 bases. The V gene's germline CDR1 is SEHNR and CDR2 FQNEAQ (reference sequence). The CDR3 consists of 13 residues. The CDR3 coding sequence is TGTGCCAGCAGCACATGGACAAACACTGAAGCTTTCTTT. Translation: CASSTWTNTEAFF.

The chain carries TRBV7-2 and TRBJ1-2, with a weak D call TRBD1 (6 bases). There are 13 residues in the CDR3. Germline lookup yields CDR1 SGHTA and CDR2 FQGNSA. The ends were cut back, 5 bases at V and 4 bases at J, with 11 bases in the middle. This chain's CDR3 is CASSQGISYGYTF. DNA of the CDR3: TGTGCCAGCAGCCAGGGGATTAGCTATGGCTACACCTTC.

The chain combines TRBV20-1 with TRBJ1-5, with D possibly matching TRBD1 (6 bases). V lost 6 bases to trimming and J lost 2 bases, with 11 bases between them. In germline, CDR1 is DFQATT, CDR2 SNEGSKA (reference sequence). The CDR3 has 13 residues. CDR3: CSAPAGGNQPQHF. CDR3 DNA sequence: TGCAGTGCCCCAGCAGGGGGCAATCAGCCCCAGCATTTT.

J is TRBJ2-7 and V is TRBV27; the match to TRBD2 covers 7 bases. V shed 3 bases, J shed 5 bases, and the junction held 7 bases outside the gene matches. Germline loops: CDR1 MNHEY, CDR2 SMNVEV (reference sequence). This CDR3 spans 14 amino acids. As DNA, the CDR3 is TGTGCCAGCAGTTTGGGGGGGGAGAGTAACGAGCAGTACTTC. Its protein product is CASSLGGESNEQYF.

V gene TRBV4-1 combines with J gene TRBJ2-3; TRBD1 is a possible D gene (6 bases). Looked up from germline, CDR1 is MGHRA and CDR2 is YSYEKL. V lost 5 bases and J 6 bases, leaving 15 bases between the germline ends. This CDR3 is 14 amino acids long. CDR3 region: CASSKRDNWDTQYF. For the CDR3, the DNA is TGCGCCAGCAGCAAACGGGACAATTGGGATACGCAGTATTTT.

The chain couples TRBV20-1 to TRBJ2-3, with 11 positions matching TRBD2. Germline-derived CDR1 and CDR2 are DFQATT and SNEGSKA (reference sequence). V dropped 1 base and J dropped 2; count of bases not matched to a gene: 8. The CDR3 consists of 17 residues. CDR3: CSARVLAGGLNTDTQYF. The DNA of the CDR3 is TGCAGTGCTAGAGTTTTAGCGGGGGGGCTCAACACAGATACGCAGTATTTT.

Comment on this clonotype: Its ends do not fully match the called genes, so a read error is possible. V gene TRBV28 combines with J gene TRBJ2-7, with 9 bases matching TRBD1. The length of the CDR3 is 14 residues. The germline V gene has CDR1 MDHEN and CDR2 SYDVKM. The CDR3, as DNA: TGTGCCAGCAGTTTTAGACAGGGGGTTAACGAGCACTACTTC. The encoded protein is CASSFRQGVNEHYF. Variable domain in full (rest from reference TRBV28 and TRBJ2-7): DVKVTQSSRYLVKRTGEKVFLECVQDMDHENMFWYRQDPGLGLRLIYFSYDVKMKEKGDIPEGYSVSREKKERFSLILESASTNQTSMYLCASSFRQGVNEHYFGPGTRLTVT.